A single sample gave rise to the 26 T cell receptor beta chains below, sequenced in a study of blood T cell repertoires in COVID-19. TCRdb's copy holds only in-frame clones and misses some; the assay was immunoSEQ multiplex PCR. This table holds over 90,000 clones, over 85% found once. Sequences were obtained from peripheral blood. These TCRs come from a woman between 45 and 60 years old with COVID-19, enrolled during active disease.

The chain combines TRBV3-1 (or the pseudogene TRBV3-2) with TRBJ1-5, with a possible D match to TRBD1 (5 bases). The CDR3 loop spans 13 amino acids. The V gene lost 5 bases and the J gene lost 5 bases, with 10 bases spanning the gap. Germline V gene sequence: CDR1 LGHDT, CDR2 YNNKEL (reference sequence). The CDR3 DNA reads as TGTGCCAGCAGCACCGGCAGGGATCAGCCCCAGCATTTT. This encodes CASSTGRDQPQHF.

The chain recombines TRBV3-1 (or the pseudogene TRBV3-2) with TRBJ1-1; maybe TRBD1 (5 bases). Germline V lookup: CDR1 LGHDT, CDR2 YNNKEL (reference sequence). The CDR3 contains 14 residues. V lost 1 base and J 1 base, leaving 7 bases between the germline ends. CDR3 nucleotide sequence: TGTGCCAGCAGCCAAGGGGGCGGGAACACTGAAGCTTTCTTT. Protein product: CASSQGGGNTEAFF.

The rearrangement links TRBV2 to TRBJ1-6, with TRBD1 as a possible D gene (5 bases). The CDR3 has 17 residues. Trimming pared 3 bases from V and 3 bases from J, leaving 15 bases between. Germline V gene data show CDR1 as SNHLY and CDR2 as FYNNEI. The CDR3, as DNA: TGTGCCAGCAGTGAGGGGGGGTTATTAAGCTATAATTCACCCCTCCACTTT. Its translation is CASSEGGLLSYNSPLHF. Complete variable domain (other parts from reference TRBV2 and TRBJ1-6): EPEVTQTPSHQVTQMGQEVILRCVPISNHLYFYWYRQILGQKVEFLVSFYNNEISEKSEIFDDQFSVERPDGSNFTLKIRSTKLEDSAMYFCASSEGGLLSYNSPLHFGNGTRLTVT.

The chain links TRBV5-4 to TRBJ1-2; D may be TRBD1 (6 bases). Germline loops: CDR1 SGHNT, CDR2 YYREEE (reference sequence). The CDR3 has 14 amino acids. Trimming took off 5 bases at V and 2 bases at J, with 13 bases between the two ends. The CDR3 nucleotides are TGTGCCAGCAGGGCGGGGGGGCAGAACTATGGCTACACCTTC. Translating gives CASRAGGQNYGYTF.

The count of this clone is one. CDR3 sequence reads: CASSYSSAGHYGYTF. In DNA, the CDR3 is TGTGCCAGCAGTTACTCCTCGGCAGGGCACTATGGCTACACCTTC. The genes are TRBV6-2 or TRBV6-3 and TRBJ1-2; D is possibly TRBD1 (5 bases). In germline, CDR1 is MNHEY, CDR2 SVGEGT. Between the trimmed V and J ends, which lost 0 bases and 3 bases, there was a span of 11 bases. CDR3 length equals 15 residues.

The chain has TRBV27 and TRBJ2-2, with 10 bases fitting TRBD2. Trimming at V came to 3 bases and at J to 6 bases, leaving 1 base not matched to a gene. Germline V CDR1 and CDR2: MNHEY, SMNVEV (reference sequence). The CDR3 sequence is 14 residues long. CDR3 in DNA: TGTGCCAGCAGTTTCAGCGGGGGGGCCGGGGAGCTGTTTTTT. Protein: CASSFSGGAGELFF.

This CDR3 is CSVMDKNEKLFF. In nucleotides, the CDR3 is TGCAGCGTTATGGACAAGAATGAAAAACTGTTTTTT. The chain employs TRBV29-1 and TRBJ1-4, with D tentatively TRBD1 (5 bases). CDR1 and CDR2 (germline): SQVTM, ANQGSEA. Trimming left V 5 bases short and J 5 bases short, with 9 bases between. The CDR3 consists of 12 residues.

The genes are TRBV5-1 and TRBJ1-3; possibly TRBD1 for D (6 bases). Germline assignment: CDR1 SGHRS and CDR2 YFSETQ. V shed 0 bases and J shed 4 bases, with 8 bases lying between them. This CDR3 is 14 amino acids long. In DNA, the CDR3 is TGCGCCAGCAGCTTGGGAGGGGGAGGAAACACCATATATTTT. Protein sequence: CASSLGGGGNTIYF.

The CDR3: CASFGIFSGNTIYF. In DNA, the CDR3 is TGTGCCAGCTTCGGTATATTCTCTGGAAACACCATATATTTT. The chain uses TRBV7-2 and TRBJ1-3; D is unresolved. Germline lookup yields CDR1 SGHTA and CDR2 FQGNSA. The ends were cut back, 8 bases at V and 0 bases at J, with 11 bases in the middle. The CDR3 runs to 14 residues.

The chain uses TRBV3-1 (or the pseudogene TRBV3-2) and TRBJ1-2; 9 nucleotides line up with TRBD1. CDR1 is LGHDT and CDR2 is YNNKEL in the germline V gene (reference sequence). The CDR3 length is 15 residues. Trimming took 4 bases from V and 4 from J; bases not matched to a gene: 7. The CDR3 bases are TGTGCCAGCAGCCTTCGGACAGGGGTGCCCTATGGCTACACCTTC. Protein product: CASSLRTGVPYGYTF.

The rearrangement joins TRBV20-1 to TRBJ2-5; D is uncertain. The CDR3 sequence is 11 residues long. Trimming removed 5 bases from V and 3 bases from J, with 7 bases in between. Per germline, CDR1 DFQATT and CDR2 SNEGSKA (reference sequence). CDR3 nucleotides: TGCAGTGCTCCAAGAGAAGAGACCCAGTACTTC. Translation: CSAPREETQYF.

This rearrangement joins TRBV10-3 to TRBJ1-4, with D unclear. The CDR3 length is 14 residues. V gave up 2 bases and J gave up 8 bases, with 12 bases separating them. CDR1 and CDR2 (germline): ENHRY, SYGVKD. Here the CDR3 reads CAISERQGGEKLFF. The CDR3 DNA is TGTGCCATCAGTGAGCGACAAGGAGGGGAAAAACTGTTTTTT.

V and J are TRBV5-4 and TRBJ2-5, with 8 bases identical to TRBD1. This CDR3 comprises 17 residues. After removal of 0 bases from V and 2 bases from J, the junction contained 9 bases not matched to a gene. CDR1 and CDR2 (germline): SGHNT, YYREEE (reference sequence). The CDR3 nucleotides read TGTGCCAGCAGCTTGGGGTGGACAGGGCCTCAACAAGAGACCCAGTACTTC. Protein: CASSLGWTGPQQETQYF.

Comment on this clone: At one of its ends the junction is not consistent with the germline gene, which may arise from a read error. The rearrangement joins TRBV28 to TRBJ2-7; TRBD2 is a possible D gene (6 bases). The CDR3 sequence is 12 residues long. Germline CDR1 MDHEN, CDR2 SYDVKM. The CDR3 is CASSPARARRVF. The CDR3 DNA reads as TGTGCCAGCAGCCCAGCGCGGGCGCGGAGGGTCTTC. Based on the CDR3 plus reference TRBV28 and TRBJ2-7, the full variable domain is DVKVTQSSRYLVKRTGEKVFLECVQDMDHENMFWYRQDPGLGLRLIYFSYDVKMKEKGDIPEGYSVSREKKERFSLILESASTNQTSMYLCASSPARARRVFGPGTRLTVT.

The chain couples TRBV9 to TRBJ2-2; D may be TRBD2 (5 bases). The length of the CDR3 is 15 residues. From germline, CDR1 is SGDLS and CDR2 YYNGEE. The germline V and J ends were trimmed by 4 bases and 3 bases, with 13 bases remaining between them. CDR3 DNA: TGTGCCAGCAGCTCCGGACCGAGGGACACCGGGGAGCTGTTTTTT. Translating it yields CASSSGPRDTGELFF.

The genes are TRBV6-5 and TRBJ1-5; 11 nucleotides align to TRBD1. This CDR3 contains 13 residues. V shed 8 bases, J shed 6 bases, and the junction held 3 bases outside the gene matches. In germline, CDR1 is MNHEY, CDR2 SVGAGI. Here the CDR3 reads CASLGTGGQPQHF. For the CDR3, the DNA is TGTGCCAGCCTCGGGACAGGGGGTCAGCCCCAGCATTTT.

The gene calls are TRBV5-1 and TRBJ2-3; 8 nucleotides agree with TRBD2. V gave up 0 bases and J gave up 2 bases; unmatched junction bases: 8. Germline-derived CDR1 and CDR2 are SGHRS and YFSETQ. The CDR3 runs to 17 residues. This CDR3 reads CASSLAIAGGFTDTQYF. Written as DNA, the CDR3 is TGCGCCAGCAGCTTGGCTATTGCGGGAGGTTTCACAGATACGCAGTATTTT.

The J gene is TRBJ1-2, the V gene TRBV28; 8 bases line up with TRBD1. CDR1 is MDHEN, CDR2 SYDVKM, per germline. CDR3 size: 14 residues. Trimming at V came to 5 bases and at J to 7 bases, leaving 9 bases not matched to a gene. CDR3 amino acids: CASSPGQGDSGYTF. As DNA, the CDR3 is TGTGCCAGCAGTCCAGGACAGGGTGATAGTGGCTACACCTTC.

The V call is TRBV3-1 (or the pseudogene TRBV3-2), the J call TRBJ2-3, with D possibly matching TRBD2 (6 bases). V was shortened by 2 bases and J by 1 base, with 16 bases between the two germline ends. Per the germline V gene, CDR1 is LGHDT and CDR2 is YNNKEL (reference sequence). This CDR3 region has 17 residues. The CDR3 nucleotides read TGTGCCAGCAGCCAACTACGGGTGCGGAGGGGCACAGATACGCAGTATTTT. Protein sequence: CASSQLRVRRGTDTQYF.

The chain is built from TRBV3-1 (or the pseudogene TRBV3-2) and TRBJ2-7; 9 nucleotides agree with TRBD1. The J segment lost 1 base and the V segment lost 4 bases, leaving 5 bases of the junction unmatched. Germline V gives CDR1 LGHDT, CDR2 YNNKEL (reference sequence). The CDR3 has 15 residues. CDR3 coding DNA: TGTGCCAGCAGCCTCGGACAGGGGCCTTCCTACGAGCAGTACGTC. It codes for CASSLGQGPSYEQYV.

This chain connects TRBV1 to TRBJ2-1; TRBD2 was called by the table and not checked on the DNA. TRBV1 is deemed a pseudogene. The CDR3 loop spans 19 amino acids. This CDR3 is CTSSPAGPINISGGNEQFF. The CDR3 DNA reads as TGCACCAGCAGCCCTGCCGGCCCGATAAACATTAGCGGGGGAAATGAGCAGTTCTTC.

The chain combines TRBV7-2 with TRBJ1-2; 7 bases match TRBD1. The CDR3 loop spans 12 amino acids. Trimming took 5 bases from V and 10 from J; bases not matched to a gene: 7. Germline lookup yields CDR1 SGHTA and CDR2 FQGNSA. The CDR3 nucleotides read TGTGCCAGCAGCCCGGGGGACAGAATCTACACCTTC. This encodes CASSPGDRIYTF.

The chain is built from TRBV13 and TRBJ2-3; 8 positions agree with TRBD2. Trimming cost V 5 bases and J 10 bases; bases outside gene matches: 8. The CDR3 has 13 residues. Germline V gene sequence: CDR1 PRHDT, CDR2 FYEKMQ (reference sequence). The CDR3 spells CASSPPREEAQYF. CDR3 DNA: TGTGCCAGCAGCCCCCCGCGGGAGGAGGCGCAGTATTTT.

The chain recombines TRBV6-1 with TRBJ2-7; maybe TRBD1 (6 bases). The germline V and J ends were trimmed by 4 bases and 2 bases, with 18 bases remaining between them. CDR1 and CDR2 (germline): MNHNS, SASEGT. CDR3 length: 16 residues. The CDR3 DNA is TGTGCCAGCAGTGGTTCAAACAGGGTACTTCCCTACGAGCAGTACGTC. Translation gives CASSGSNRVLPYEQYV.

This clone was recorded only once. The CDR3 DNA follows: TGTGCCAGCAGCCCGTACGGACAGTATAATGAAAAACTGTTTTTT. Amino acid sequence: CASSPYGQYNEKLFF. This chain connects TRBV5-5 to TRBJ1-4, with D tentatively TRBD1 (6 bases). Germline loops: CDR1 SGHKS, CDR2 YYEKEE (reference sequence). CDR3 size: 15 residues. V was cut by 4 bases and J by 4 bases, with 14 bases left in between.

The V and J genes are TRBV2 and TRBJ2-7; TRBD2 agrees at 8 bases. Germline CDR1 SNHLY, CDR2 FYNNEI. The CDR3 totals 14 residues. V was pared by 4 bases and J by 3 bases, with 5 bases of the junction left unmatched. The CDR3 DNA follows: TGTGCCAGCAGTGTAGGTGCGGGGGGCTACGAGCAGTACTTC. This translates into CASSVGAGGYEQYF.